This T cell receptor beta chain derives from a study of identical twins. Looked up from germline, CDR1 is DFQATT and CDR2 is SNEGSKA (reference sequence). This CDR3 contains 15 residues. The junction had 5 bases not matched to a gene; V was cut back by 0 bases and J by 6 bases. This clonotype was recorded only once. MiXCR, applied by TCRdb to the 5' RACE reads, yields one record per CDR3 protein. The sample holds just over 450,000 distinct CDR3 sequences, 13% to 15% seen once. The data also belong to a second study, concerning yellow fever vaccine responses in identical twins.

This clonotype was sampled from a woman under 30 in good health. The gene calls are TRBV20-1 and TRBJ2-5, with TRBD2 identical over 12 bases. The sequencing sample was made of CD4+ T cells sorted from blood. CDR3 nucleotides: TGCAGTGCTAGAGATCTAGCGGGAGGGCAGCAGACCCAGTACTTC. Translation: CSARDLAGGQQTQYF.